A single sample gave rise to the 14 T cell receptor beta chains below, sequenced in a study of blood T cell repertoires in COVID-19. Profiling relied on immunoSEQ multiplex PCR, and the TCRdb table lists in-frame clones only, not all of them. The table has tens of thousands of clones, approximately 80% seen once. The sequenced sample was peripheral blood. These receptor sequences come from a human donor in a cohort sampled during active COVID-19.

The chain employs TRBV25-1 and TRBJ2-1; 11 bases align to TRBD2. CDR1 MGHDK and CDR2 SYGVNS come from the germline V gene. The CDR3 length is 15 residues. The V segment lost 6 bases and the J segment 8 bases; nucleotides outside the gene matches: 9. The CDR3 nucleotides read TGTGCCAGCAGCGACCGGGCTAGCGGGAGGTATGAGCAGTTCTTC. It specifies CASSDRASGRYEQFF.

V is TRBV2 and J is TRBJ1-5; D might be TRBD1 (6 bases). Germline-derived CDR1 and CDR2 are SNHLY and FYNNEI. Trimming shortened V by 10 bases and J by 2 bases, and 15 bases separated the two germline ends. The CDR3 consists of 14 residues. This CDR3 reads CATKTGDGNQPQHF. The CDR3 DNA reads TGTGCCACCAAGACAGGAGATGGCAATCAGCCCCAGCATTTT.

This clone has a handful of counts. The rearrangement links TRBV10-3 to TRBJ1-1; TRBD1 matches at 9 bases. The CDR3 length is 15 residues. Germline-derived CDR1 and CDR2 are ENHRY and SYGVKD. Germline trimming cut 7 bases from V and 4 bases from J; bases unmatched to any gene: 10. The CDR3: CAINALGQGGTEAFF. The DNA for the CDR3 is TGTGCCATCAATGCATTGGGACAGGGAGGCACTGAAGCTTTCTTT.

This CDR3 reads CASSLRTGIKTQYF. Written as DNA, the CDR3 is TGTGCCAGCAGCTTGAGGACAGGGATAAAGACCCAGTACTTC. V usage is TRBV11-3 and J usage is TRBJ2-5; 8 bases align to TRBD1. J lost 6 bases, V lost 3 bases, and 6 bases had no gene match. This CDR3 is built from 14 residues. Germline V gives CDR1 SGHNT, CDR2 YENEEA.

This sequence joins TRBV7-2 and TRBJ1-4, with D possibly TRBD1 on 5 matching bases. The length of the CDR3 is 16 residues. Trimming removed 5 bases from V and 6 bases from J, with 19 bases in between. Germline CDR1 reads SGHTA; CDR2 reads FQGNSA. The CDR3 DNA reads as TGTGCCAGCAGCCCCATGCGGAGGGGACGGCATGAAAAACTGTTTTTT. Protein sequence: CASSPMRRGRHEKLFF.

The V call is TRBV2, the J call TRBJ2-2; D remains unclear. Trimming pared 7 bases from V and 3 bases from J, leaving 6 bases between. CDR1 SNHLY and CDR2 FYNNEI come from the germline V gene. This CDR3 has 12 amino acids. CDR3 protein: CASKRDTGELFF. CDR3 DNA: TGTGCCAGCAAGAGAGACACCGGGGAGCTGTTTTTT.

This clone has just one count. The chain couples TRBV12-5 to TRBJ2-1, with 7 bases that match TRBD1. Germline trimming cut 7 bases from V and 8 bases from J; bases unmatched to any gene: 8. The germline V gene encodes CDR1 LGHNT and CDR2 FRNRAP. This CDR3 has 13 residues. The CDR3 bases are TGTGCTAGTGAACAGGGGAGTAGGGATGAGCAGTTCTTC. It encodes CASEQGSRDEQFF.

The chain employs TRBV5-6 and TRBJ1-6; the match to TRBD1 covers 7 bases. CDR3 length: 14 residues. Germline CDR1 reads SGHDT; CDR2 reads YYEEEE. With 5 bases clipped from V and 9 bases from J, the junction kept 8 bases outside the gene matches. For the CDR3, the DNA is TGTGCCAGCAGGCCACAGGGGATGAGTTCACCCCTCCACTTT. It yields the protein CASRPQGMSSPLHF.

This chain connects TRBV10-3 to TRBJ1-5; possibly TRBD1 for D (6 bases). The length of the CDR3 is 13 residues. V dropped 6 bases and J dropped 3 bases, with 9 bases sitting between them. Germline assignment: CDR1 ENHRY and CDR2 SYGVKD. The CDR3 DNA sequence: TGTGCCATCAGCGGACAGCCCAATCAGCCCCAGCATTTT. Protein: CAISGQPNQPQHF.

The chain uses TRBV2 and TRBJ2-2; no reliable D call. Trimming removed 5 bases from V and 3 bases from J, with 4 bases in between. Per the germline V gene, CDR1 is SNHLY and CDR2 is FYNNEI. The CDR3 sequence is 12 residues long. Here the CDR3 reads CASSIDTGELFF. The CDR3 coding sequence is TGTGCCAGCAGTATCGACACCGGGGAGCTGTTTTTT.

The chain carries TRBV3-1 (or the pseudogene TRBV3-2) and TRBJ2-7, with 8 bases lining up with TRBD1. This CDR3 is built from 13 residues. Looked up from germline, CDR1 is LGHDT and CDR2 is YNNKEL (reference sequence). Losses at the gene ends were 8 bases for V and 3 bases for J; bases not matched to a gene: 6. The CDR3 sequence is CASGWTGNYEQYF. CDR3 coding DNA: TGTGCCAGCGGATGGACAGGGAACTACGAGCAGTACTTC.

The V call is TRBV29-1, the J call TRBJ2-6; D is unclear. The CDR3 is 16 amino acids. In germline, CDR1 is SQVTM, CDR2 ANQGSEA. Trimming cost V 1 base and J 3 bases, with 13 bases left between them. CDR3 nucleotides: TGCAGCGTTGAAGTAACAGCTCTCTTTGGGGCCAACGTCCTGACTTTC. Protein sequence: CSVEVTALFGANVLTF.

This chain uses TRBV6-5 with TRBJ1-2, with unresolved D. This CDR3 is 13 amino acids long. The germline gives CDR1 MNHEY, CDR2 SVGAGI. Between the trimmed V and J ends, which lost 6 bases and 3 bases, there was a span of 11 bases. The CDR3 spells CASSPEFDYGYTF. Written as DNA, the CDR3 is TGTGCCAGCAGCCCAGAATTTGACTATGGCTACACCTTC.

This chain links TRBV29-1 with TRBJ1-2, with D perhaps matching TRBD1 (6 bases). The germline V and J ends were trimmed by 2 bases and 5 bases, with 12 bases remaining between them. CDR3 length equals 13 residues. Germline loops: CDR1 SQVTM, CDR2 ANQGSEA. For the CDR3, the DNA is TGCAGCGTTGAACAAGGGGGATTTTATGGCTACACCTTC. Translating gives CSVEQGGFYGYTF.